This T cell receptor beta chain was observed in a study of cytomegalovirus exposure and HLA in healthy donors. Study-level findings and limits: Through in vitro validation, a few CMV-associated chains were shown to be specific for CMV antigens. Later analysis demonstrated an association between a missense DCLRE1C variant and TCR beta V- and J-gene trimming.

The trim removed 4 bases at V and 0 bases at J, leaving 5 bases unmatched. Per germline, CDR1 SGHDT and CDR2 YYEEEE. This CDR3 is 17 amino acids long. A word on this clone: Its antigen remains unknown.

While unrecorded immune exposures were likely, the donors were nominally healthy when sampled. It was with 60 Vbeta and 13 Jbeta primers that the PCR ran. Assay: immunoSEQ multiplex PCR; the TCRdb copy retains only in-frame clones and omits some. The sample includes 120,000 to 150,000 clones. This clonotype was obtained from a man aged 40-55 years in good health and CMV-seronegative. The V and J genes are TRBV5-6 and TRBJ1-6, with 9 bases identical to TRBD1. The sequenced sample consisted of PBMCs. CDR3 in amino acids: CASSPGTGSSYNSPLHF. CDR3 coding DNA: TGTGCCAGCAGCCCCGGGACAGGGAGCTCCTATAATTCACCCCTCCACTTT. The full variable domain, its missing parts supplied by reference TRBV5-6 and TRBJ1-6, is DAGVTQSPTHLIKTRGQQVTLRCSPKSGHDTVSWYQQALGQGPQFIFQYYEEEERQRGNFPDRFSGHQFPNYSSELNVNALLLGDSALYLCASSPGTGSSYNSPLHFGNGTRLTVT.